The sequence of this T cell receptor beta chain was determined in a study of T cells of healthy individuals. This CDR3 is built from 14 residues. Trimming cost V 6 bases and J 6 bases, with 17 bases left between them. TCRdb recomputed calls from the 5' RACE reads with MiXCR, one row per CDR3 protein. This sample carries 95,000 to 100,000 distinct CDR3 sequences, roughly 15% of them seen once, and the ten largest clones take under 7.5%. This clonotype was seen at least ten times. The sequence derives from a human donor in good health. The chain is built from TRBV12-3 or TRBV12-4 and TRBJ1-1, with D tentatively TRBD1 (5 bases). The CDR3 DNA reads TGTGCCAGCAGCATAATGACCCGGGGGGCTGAAGCTTTCTTT. Its translation: CASSIMTRGAEAFF.